This T cell receptor beta chain was obtained from a study of T cells after yellow fever vaccination. The overall study: Each low-cell-number fraction was prepared by means of SMART-Seq v4 Ultra Low Input.

TCRdb fed the 5' RACE reads into MiXCR, producing one record per CDR3 protein. The repertoire includes around 53,000 distinct CDR3 sequences, less than 8% of them detected once, and roughly a quarter sits in the top ten. Study-level findings and limits: Weaker, the secondary response peaked sooner, at day 5 versus 15. Contamination of FACS-sorted repertoires by abundant clonotypes from the bulk population could occur.

Deletions cut 3 bases from V and 2 bases from J, with 13 bases between. The germline CDR1 and CDR2 sequences are SGHVS and FNYEAQ. The CDR3 is 15 amino acids. This rearrangement joins TRBV7-6 to TRBJ2-5; D call uncertain. The sequence derives from a young man who received the YFV17D yellow fever vaccine. The sequences come from CD8+ T cells not binding an NS4B(214-222) dextramer, sorted from PBMCs, collected roughly 45 days after the first yellow fever vaccination. CDR3 region: CASSLALRVQETQYF. The CDR3 region has the DNA TGTGCCAGCAGCTTGGCCCTACGGGTACAAGAGACCCAGTACTTC.